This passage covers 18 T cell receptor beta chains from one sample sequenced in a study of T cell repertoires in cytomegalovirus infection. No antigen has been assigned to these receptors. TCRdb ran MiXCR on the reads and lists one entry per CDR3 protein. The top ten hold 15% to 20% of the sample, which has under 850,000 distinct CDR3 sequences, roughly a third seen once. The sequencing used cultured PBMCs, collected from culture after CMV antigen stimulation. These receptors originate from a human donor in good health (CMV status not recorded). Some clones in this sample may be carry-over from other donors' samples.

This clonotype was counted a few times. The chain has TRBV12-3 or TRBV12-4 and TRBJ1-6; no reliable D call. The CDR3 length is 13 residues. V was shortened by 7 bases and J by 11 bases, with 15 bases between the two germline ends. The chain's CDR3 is CASTLSPFAPLHF. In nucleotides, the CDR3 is TGTGCCAGCACCCTGTCCCCATTCGCACCCCTCCACTTT.

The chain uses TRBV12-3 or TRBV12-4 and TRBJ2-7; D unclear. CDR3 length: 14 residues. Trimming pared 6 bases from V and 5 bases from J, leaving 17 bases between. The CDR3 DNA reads TGTGCCAGCAGCCCATCTTTGGCTGGGGACGAGCAGTACTTC. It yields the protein CASSPSLAGDEQYF.

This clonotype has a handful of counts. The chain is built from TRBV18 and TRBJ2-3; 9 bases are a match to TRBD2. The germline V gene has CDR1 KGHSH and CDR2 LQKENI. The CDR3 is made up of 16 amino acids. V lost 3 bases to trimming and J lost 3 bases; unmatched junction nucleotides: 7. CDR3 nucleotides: TGTGCCAGCTCACCCCTCCCTAGCGGGGAGACAGATACGCAGTATTTT. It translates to CASSPLPSGETDTQYF.

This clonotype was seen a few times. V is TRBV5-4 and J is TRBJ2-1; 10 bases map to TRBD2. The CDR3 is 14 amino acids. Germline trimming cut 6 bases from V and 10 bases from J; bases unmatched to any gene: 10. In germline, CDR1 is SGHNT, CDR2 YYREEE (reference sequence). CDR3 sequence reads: CASTAAGGFREQFF. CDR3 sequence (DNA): TGTGCCAGCACCGCAGCGGGAGGGTTTAGGGAGCAGTTCTTC.

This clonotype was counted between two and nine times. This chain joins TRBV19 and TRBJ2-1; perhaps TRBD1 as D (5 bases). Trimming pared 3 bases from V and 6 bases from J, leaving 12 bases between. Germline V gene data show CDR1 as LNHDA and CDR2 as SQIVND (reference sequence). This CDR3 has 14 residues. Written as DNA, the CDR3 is TGTGCCAGTAGTATTGTCAGGGCCGCCAATGAGCAGTTCTTC. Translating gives CASSIVRAANEQFF.

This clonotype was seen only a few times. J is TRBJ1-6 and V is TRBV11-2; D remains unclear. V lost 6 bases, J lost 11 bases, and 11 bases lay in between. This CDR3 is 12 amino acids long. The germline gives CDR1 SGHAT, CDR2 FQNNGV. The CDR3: CASSLGLPPLHF. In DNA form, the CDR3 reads TGTGCCAGCAGTCTAGGACTGCCACCCCTCCACTTT.

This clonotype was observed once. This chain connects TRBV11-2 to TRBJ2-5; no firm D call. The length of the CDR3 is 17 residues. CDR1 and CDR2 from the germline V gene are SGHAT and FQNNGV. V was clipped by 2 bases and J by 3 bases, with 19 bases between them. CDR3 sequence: CASSLIGRTSSKETQYF. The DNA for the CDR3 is TGTGCCAGCAGCTTAATTGGGCGGACGTCCTCCAAAGAGACCCAGTACTTC. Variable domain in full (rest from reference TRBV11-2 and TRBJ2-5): EAGVAQSPRYKIIEKRQSVAFWCNPISGHATLYWYQQILGQGPKLLIQFQNNGVVDDSQLPKDRFSAERLKGVDSTLKIQPAKLEDSAVYLCASSLIGRTSSKETQYFGPGTRLLVL.

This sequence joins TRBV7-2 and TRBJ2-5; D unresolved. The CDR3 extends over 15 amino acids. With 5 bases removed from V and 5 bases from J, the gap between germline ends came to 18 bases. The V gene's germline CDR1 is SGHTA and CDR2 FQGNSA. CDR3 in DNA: TGTGCCAGCAGCCCCAGACTTGTGGTCGGGGAGACCCAGTACTTC. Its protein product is CASSPRLVVGETQYF. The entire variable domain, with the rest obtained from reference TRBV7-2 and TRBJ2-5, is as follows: GAGVSQSPSNKVTEKGKDVELRCDPISGHTALYWYRQSLGQGLEFLIYFQGNSAPDKSGLPSDRFSAERTGGSVSTLTIQRTQQEDSAVYLCASSPRLVVGETQYFGPGTRLLVL.

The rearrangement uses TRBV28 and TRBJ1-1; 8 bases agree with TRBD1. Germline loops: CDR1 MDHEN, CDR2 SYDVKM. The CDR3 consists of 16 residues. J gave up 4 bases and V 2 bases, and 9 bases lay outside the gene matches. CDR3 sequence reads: CASSLPGQGRGTEAFF. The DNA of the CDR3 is TGTGCCAGCAGTTTACCCGGACAGGGACGTGGCACTGAAGCTTTCTTT.

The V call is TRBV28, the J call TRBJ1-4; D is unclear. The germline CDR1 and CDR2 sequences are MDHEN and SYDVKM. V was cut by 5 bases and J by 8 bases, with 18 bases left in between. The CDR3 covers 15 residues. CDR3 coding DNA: TGTGCCAGCAGTAAAGTAGGAGGGCCGGGAGAAAAACTGTTTTTT. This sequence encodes CASSKVGGPGEKLFF.

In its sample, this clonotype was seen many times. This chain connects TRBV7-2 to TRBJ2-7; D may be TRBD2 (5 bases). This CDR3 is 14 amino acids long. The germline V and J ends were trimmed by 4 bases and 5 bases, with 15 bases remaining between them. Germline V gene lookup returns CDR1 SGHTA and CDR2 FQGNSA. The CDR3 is CASSSERPFHEQYF. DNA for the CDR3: TGTGCCAGCAGCTCGGAGCGGCCGTTCCACGAGCAGTACTTC.

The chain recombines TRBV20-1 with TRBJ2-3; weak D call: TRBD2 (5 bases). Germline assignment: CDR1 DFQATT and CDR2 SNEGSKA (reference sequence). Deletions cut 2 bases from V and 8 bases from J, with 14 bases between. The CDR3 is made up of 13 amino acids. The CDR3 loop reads CSARYSEEGTQYF. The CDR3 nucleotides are TGCAGTGCTAGATATAGCGAGGAAGGTACGCAGTATTTT.

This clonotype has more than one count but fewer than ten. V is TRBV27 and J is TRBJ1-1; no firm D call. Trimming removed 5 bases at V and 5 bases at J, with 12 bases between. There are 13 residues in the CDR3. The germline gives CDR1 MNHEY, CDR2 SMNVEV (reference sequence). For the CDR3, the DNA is TGTGCCAGCAGTCGTCCGGGAATAACTGAAGCTTTCTTT. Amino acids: CASSRPGITEAFF.

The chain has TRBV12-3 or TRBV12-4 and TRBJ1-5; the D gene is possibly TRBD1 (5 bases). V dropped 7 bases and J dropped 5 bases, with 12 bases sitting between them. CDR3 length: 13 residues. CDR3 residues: CASTLGDYQPQHF. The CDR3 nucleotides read TGTGCCAGCACATTGGGGGACTATCAGCCCCAGCATTTT.

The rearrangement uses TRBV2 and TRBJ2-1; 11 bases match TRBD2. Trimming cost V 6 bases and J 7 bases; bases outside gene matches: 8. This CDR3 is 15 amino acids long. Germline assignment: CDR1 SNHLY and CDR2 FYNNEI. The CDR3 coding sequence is TGTGCCAGCAGAATCCCGGGACTAGCGGCGAATGAGCAGTTCTTC. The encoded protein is CASRIPGLAANEQFF.

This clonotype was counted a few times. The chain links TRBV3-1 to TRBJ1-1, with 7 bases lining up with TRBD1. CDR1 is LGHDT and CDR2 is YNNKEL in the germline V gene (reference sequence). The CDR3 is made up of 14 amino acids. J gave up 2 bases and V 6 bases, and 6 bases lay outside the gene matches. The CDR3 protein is CASRLGQINTEAFF. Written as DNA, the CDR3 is TGTGCCAGCAGGCTGGGACAGATAAACACTGAAGCTTTCTTT.

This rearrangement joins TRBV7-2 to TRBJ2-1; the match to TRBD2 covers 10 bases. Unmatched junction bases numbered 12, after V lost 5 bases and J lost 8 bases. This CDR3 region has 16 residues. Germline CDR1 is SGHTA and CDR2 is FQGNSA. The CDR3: CASSQASASGSYEQFF. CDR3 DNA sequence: TGTGCCAGCAGCCAAGCCTCGGCTAGCGGGAGTTATGAGCAGTTCTTC.

This CDR3 reads CASSGDRGTSTRRYNEQFF. The CDR3 nucleotides read TGTGCCAGCAGCGGGGACAGGGGGACTAGCACTAGACGCTACAATGAGCAGTTCTTC. This chain joins TRBV12-3 or TRBV12-4 and TRBJ2-1, with 11 bases identical to TRBD1. V lost 6 bases, J lost 3 bases, and 16 bases stayed unmatched. The CDR3 extends over 19 amino acids.